This passage covers 14 T cell receptor beta chains from one sample sequenced in a study of blood T cell repertoires in COVID-19. Generated by immunoSEQ multiplex PCR, the TCRdb table keeps only in-frame clones and is missing some. The top ten hold about 30% of the sample, which has 67,000 or so clones, roughly 80% seen once. Sequencing was performed on peripheral blood. All receptors derive from a man between 65 and 85 years old with acute or convalescent COVID-19.

The chain has TRBV7-9 and TRBJ2-2; 10 positions agree with TRBD2. Germline V gives CDR1 SEHNR, CDR2 FQNEAQ (reference sequence). CDR3 size: 18 residues. The junction had 7 bases not matched to a gene; V was cut back by 3 bases and J by 0 bases. As DNA, the CDR3 is TGTGCCAGCAGCTTCCCCAGCGGACTAGCGGCGAACACCGGGGAGCTGTTTTTT. Its translation: CASSFPSGLAANTGELFF. The full variable domain, with the rest looked up from reference TRBV7-9 and TRBJ2-2, is DTGVSQNPRHKITKRGQNVTFRCDPISEHNRLYWYRQTLGQGPEFLTYFQNEAQLEKSRLLSDRFSAERPKGSFSTLEIQRTEQGDSAMYLCASSFPSGLAANTGELFFGEGSRLTVL.

This clone showed up just once. An end of the junction differs from the germline gene, which may be a read error. The chain joins TRBV6-6 to TRBJ2-3; the match to TRBD2 covers 7 bases. Germline values: CDR1 MNHNY, CDR2 SVGAGI (reference sequence). The CDR3 runs to 15 residues. The CDR3 region has the DNA TGTGCCAGCAATTACGCAGCGGGAAGTTCAGATACGCAGTATTTT. Protein sequence: CASNYAAGSSDTQYF.

The chain has TRBV6-6 and TRBJ2-5; possible D gene TRBD1, 6 bases. Per the germline V gene, CDR1 is MNHNY and CDR2 is SVGAGI (reference sequence). This CDR3 is 14 amino acids long. V was shortened by 5 bases and J by 5 bases, with 15 bases between the two germline ends. The CDR3 DNA follows: TGTGCCAGCAGTAAAGGACAGAGCACCGAGACCCAGTACTTC. This translates into CASSKGQSTETQYF.

This clone was seen once. The gene calls are TRBV29-1 and TRBJ2-1, with 8 nucleotides matching TRBD2. CDR3 size: 12 residues. V trimming: 6 bases; J trimming: 3 bases; junction bases outside the gene matches: 1. The germline V gene encodes CDR1 SQVTM and CDR2 ANQGSEA. The CDR3 sequence: CSVGTSYNEQFF. CDR3 DNA: TGCAGCGTGGGGACTAGCTACAATGAGCAGTTCTTC.

The rearrangement uses TRBV21-1 and TRBJ2-7; the listed D gene, TRBD2, was not tested against the DNA. TRBV21-1 is described as a pseudogene. The CDR3 spans 16 residues. This chain's CDR3 is CASSHPRTSGPYEQYF. The CDR3, as DNA: TGTGCCAGCAGCCATCCTCGGACTAGCGGACCCTACGAGCAGTACTTC.

CDR3 sequence: CASSHDGQGANQPQHF. The CDR3 coding sequence is TGTGCCAGCAGCCATGATGGACAGGGGGCGAATCAGCCCCAGCATTTT. This chain joins TRBV4-2 and TRBJ1-5; 11 bases line up with TRBD1. Per the germline V gene, CDR1 is LGHNA and CDR2 is YNFKEQ. The CDR3 is made up of 16 amino acids. Unmatched junction bases numbered 5, after V lost 3 bases and J lost 4 bases.

The count of this clone is one. J is TRBJ1-4 and V is TRBV5-4, with TRBD1 as a possible D gene (5 bases). Deletions cut 6 bases from V and 8 bases from J, with 14 bases between. CDR1 is SGHNT, CDR2 YYREEE, per germline (reference sequence). The CDR3 length is 13 residues. The CDR3 DNA reads TGTGCCAGCAAACCGGGAGGGGAAGAAAAACTGTTTTTT. Translating it yields CASKPGGEEKLFF.

The J gene is TRBJ2-1, the V gene TRBV6-5, with TRBD1 as a possible D gene (7 bases). Trimming shortened V by 6 bases and J by 6 bases, and 15 bases separated the two germline ends. The CDR3 is 14 residues long. CDR1 is MNHEY and CDR2 is SVGAGI in the germline V gene. The CDR3, as DNA: TGTGCCAGCAGCAGGGGGGACGACGCCAATGAGCAGTTCTTC. It translates to CASSRGDDANEQFF.

J is TRBJ1-5 and V is TRBV15; 10 nucleotides match TRBD1. CDR1 and CDR2 (germline): LNHNV, YYDKDF (reference sequence). The CDR3 length is 18 residues. The V and J ends lost 2 bases and 2 bases, in that order; junction bases with no gene match: 9. CDR3 DNA sequence: TGTGCCACCAGCAGAAGCTCTGGGACAGGGGTTGGCAATCAGCCCCAGCATTTT. Its translation is CATSRSSGTGVGNQPQHF.

The chain employs TRBV6-1 and TRBJ2-2; D remains ambiguous. There are 16 residues in the CDR3. The ends were cut back, 3 bases at V and 0 bases at J, with 11 bases in the middle. Germline lookup yields CDR1 MNHNS and CDR2 SASEGT. The CDR3 DNA is TGTGCCAGCAGTGACAGGCTGGGTACGAACACCGGGGAGCTGTTTTTT. Translating it yields CASSDRLGTNTGELFF.

The rearrangement links TRBV10-3 to TRBJ2-3, with 8 bases aligning to TRBD2. V lost 4 bases, J lost 0 bases, and 3 bases stayed unmatched. Germline V gene sequence: CDR1 ENHRY, CDR2 SYGVKD. The CDR3 spans 15 residues. The CDR3 region is CAISVKRGSTDTQYF. The CDR3 nucleotides are TGTGCCATCAGTGTAAAGCGGGGGAGCACAGATACGCAGTATTTT.

The chain is built from TRBV2 and TRBJ2-3, with a tentative D call TRBD1 (5 bases). From germline, CDR1 is SNHLY and CDR2 FYNNEI. CDR3 size: 14 residues. Trimming stripped 4 bases from V and 4 bases from J, with 12 bases between. CDR3 nucleotides: TGTGCCAGCAGTGGATTGGACATATCAGATACGCAGTATTTT. It encodes CASSGLDISDTQYF.

J is TRBJ2-7 and V is TRBV5-1; 9 bases match TRBD1. The CDR3 is 15 residues long. From germline, CDR1 is SGHRS and CDR2 YFSETQ. V was clipped by 0 bases and J by 1 base; unmatched bases: 2. CDR3 loop: CASSLGTGVSYEQYF. The CDR3 bases are TGCGCCAGCAGCTTGGGGACAGGGGTTTCCTACGAGCAGTACTTC.

This clone was observed a handful of times. The chain couples TRBV9 to TRBJ2-7; 11 bases are shared with TRBD1. V shed 4 bases and J 6 bases; nucleotides not matched to a gene: 3. The CDR3 has 13 amino acids. Per germline, CDR1 SGDLS and CDR2 YYNGEE. CDR3 residues: CASSPGQGAEQYF. The CDR3 DNA sequence: TGTGCCAGCAGCCCCGGACAGGGGGCCGAGCAGTACTTC. Full variable domain (outside the CDR3, taken from reference TRBV9 and TRBJ2-7): DSGVTQTPKHLITATGQRVTLRCSPRSGDLSVYWYQQSLDQGLQFLIQYYNGEERAKGNILERFSAQQFPDLHSELNLSSLELGDSALYFCASSPGQGAEQYFGPGTRLTVT.